A selection of T cell receptor beta chains follows, all from one sample in a study of blood T cell repertoires in COVID-19. Profiling relied on immunoSEQ multiplex PCR, and the TCRdb table lists in-frame clones only, not all of them. The sample includes some 13,000 clones, about nine tenths seen only once; the top ten take roughly 30%. Sequenced material: peripheral blood. The source of these receptors is a woman in her sixties or seventies with active COVID-19. Each CDR3 is given with its conserved first and last residue. The order of the fields is J gene, D gene, clone size, V gene, CDR3 DNA, CDR3 protein. A D gene is named only where the DNA matches it firmly. Only some rows state a clone size, as once, few, many or a class for expanded clones.

TRBJ2-3 | . | . | TRBV29-1 | TGCAGCGTTCATGGGGTTTGGGGGAGGGGGGATACGCAGTATTTT | CSVHGVWGRGDTQYF
TRBJ2-5 | . | . | TRBV28 | TGTGCCAGCAGTTTCAGTCTAGCCGAACAAGAGACCCAGTACTTC | CASSFSLAEQETQYF
TRBJ2-3 | TRBD1 | . | TRBV6-2/TRBV6-3 | TGTGCCAGCAGCCCCTGGGGACAGGGAGGGGCAGATACGCAGTATTTT | CASSPWGQGGADTQYF
TRBJ1-2 | . | . | TRBV6-1 | TGTGCCAGCAGTGAATTTGGGCCGACTACTGCGGTACGAAATGGCTACACCTTC | CASSEFGPTTAVRNGYTF
TRBJ2-5 | . | . | TRBV7-2 | TGTGCCAGCAGCTTATTTGGAGGGCAAGAGACCCAGTACTTC | CASSLFGGQETQYF
TRBJ1-1 | TRBD1 | . | TRBV4-1 | TGCGCCAGCAGCACCAGGGGGACGGAGGACACTGAAGCTTTCTTT | CASSTRGTEDTEAFF
TRBJ2-1 | . | . | TRBV5-5 | TGTGCCAGCAGCTTGGAGTTAGCAGGGTCCTACAATGAGCAGTTCTTC | CASSLELAGSYNEQFF
TRBJ2-1 | . | . | TRBV14 | TGTGCCAGCAGCCAAGCCCTTCGACTGGATGAGCAGTTCTTC | CASSQALRLDEQFF
TRBJ1-2 | . | . | TRBV18 | TGTGCCAGCTCCCTGGACACAAACTATGGCTACACCTTC | CASSLDTNYGYTF
TRBJ2-7 | . | . | TRBV19 | TGTGCCAGTAGTCCACTTGGCGGGGACGCCTACGAGCAGTACTTC | CASSPLGGDAYEQYF
TRBJ2-3 | TRBD1 | . | TRBV7-6 | TGTGCCAGCAGCGCCCGGACAGGGGGCACAGATACGCAGTATTTT | CASSARTGGTDTQYF
TRBJ2-5 | . | . | TRBV7-7 | TGTGCCAGCAGCCTAGCCGGGACTCAAGAGACCCAGTACTTC | CASSLAGTQETQYF
TRBJ2-2 | TRBD2 | . | TRBV2 | TGTGCCAGCACCTTGACTAGCGGGCCTACCGGGGAGCTGTTTTTT | CASTLTSGPTGELFF
TRBJ2-7 | TRBD2 | . | TRBV7-9 | TGTGCCAGCAGCCTCCGGCGGGAGGGGTCTTACGAGCAGTACTTC | CASSLRREGSYEQYF
TRBJ2-3 | . | . | TRBV5-6 | TGTGCCAGCAGCTTGGATGTGAACAGGGTTGGAGATACGCAGTATTTT | CASSLDVNRVGDTQYF
TRBJ2-1 | . | . | TRBV27 | TGTGCCAGCAGTTTAGCTGGGACTTCCTACAATGAGCAGTTCTTC | CASSLAGTSYNEQFF
TRBJ1-1 | . | . | TRBV28 | TGTGCCACAAGACGGGACTTGGTCCTTGGGACTGAAGCTTTCTTT | CATRRDLVLGTEAFF
TRBJ1-4 | TRBD1 | . | TRBV28 | TGTGCCATTACGACAGGGATTAATGAAAAACTGTTTTTT | CAITTGINEKLFF
TRBJ2-3 | TRBD1 | . | TRBV30 | TGTGCCTGGAGTGTTGGGGACAGACGCACAGATACGCAGTATTTT | CAWSVGDRRTDTQYF
TRBJ1-4 | TRBD1 | . | TRBV5-1 | TGCGCCAGCAGCTTGTTACAGGGGCAGGATGAAAAACTGTTTTTT | CASSLLQGQDEKLFF
TRBJ1-3 | . | . | TRBV4-2 | TGTGCCAGCAGCCAAGATCGGACACCACGCTCTGGAAACACCATATATTTT | CASSQDRTPRSGNTIYF
TRBJ2-7 | TRBD2 | . | TRBV19 | TGTGCCAGTAGTATTGGGTCCGGAACTAGCGGGATTAGGGAGCAGTACTTC | CASSIGSGTSGIREQYF
TRBJ2-1 | . | . | TRBV5-8 | TGTGCCAGCAGCTTGATCCTAGAGCAGTTCTTC | CASSLILEQFF
TRBJ2-5 | TRBD2 | . | TRBV9 | TGTGCCAGCAGCTCAGCGGGCCTAGCGGTTCAAGAGACCCAGTACTTC | CASSSAGLAVQETQYF
TRBJ1-2 | TRBD1 | . | TRBV3-1/TRBV3-2 | TGTGCCAGCAGCCCCGGGACAGCCTATGGCTACACCTTC | CASSPGTAYGYTF
TRBJ1-1 | . | . | TRBV28 | TGTGCCAGCAGTCCCCCCAGAATAGCTCATGAAGCTTTCTTT | CASSPPRIAHEAFF
TRBJ2-5 | . | . | TRBV21-1 | TGTGCCAGCAGCAAAGTTGCGGGTAGAGAGACCCAGTACTTC | CASSKVAGRETQYF
TRBJ2-1 | . | once | TRBV24-1 | TGTGCCACCAGTGAGTACAGGGATAGGCAGTTCTTC | CATSEYRDRQFF
TRBJ2-7 | . | . | TRBV29-1 | TGCAGCGCTTCCAGCGCTGCGGGCGAGCAGTACTTC | CSASSAAGEQYF
TRBJ2-1 | TRBD2 | . | TRBV10-3 | TGTGCCATCACTGCGGGACTAGCGGGATTTAAGTCCTACAATGAGCAGTTCTTC | CAITAGLAGFKSYNEQFF
TRBJ2-1 | . | . | TRBV11-2 | TGTGCCAGCAGCTCAGGGGTTGAGCAGTTCTTC | CASSSGVEQFF
TRBJ2-3 | . | . | TRBV18 | TGTGCCAGCTTACAGGGTTTCGCAGATACGCAGTATTTT | CASLQGFADTQYF
TRBJ1-5 | TRBD1 | . | TRBV7-6 | TGTGCCAGCAGCCCGATCCCGCACACAGGGGGAGGAGGCAATCAGCCCCAGCATTTT | CASSPIPHTGGGGNQPQHF
TRBJ2-7 | TRBD1 | few | TRBV30 | TGTGCCTGGAAACGGGACAGGGGATCCTACGAGCAGTACTTC | CAWKRDRGSYEQYF
TRBJ2-1 | TRBD1 | . | TRBV11-3 | TGTGCCAGCAGCTTATCCCCCGGGACAGGGAACTACAATGAGCAGTTCTTC | CASSLSPGTGNYNEQFF
TRBJ2-7 | TRBD1 | . | TRBV7-2 | TGTGCCAGCAGCCCCCGGGACAGGCCTCGAGGGGCCTACGAGCAGTACTTC | CASSPRDRPRGAYEQYF
TRBJ2-5 | TRBD1 | . | TRBV14 | TGTGCCAGCAGCTTTCGAAGGGACAGGAGAGCCCAAGAGACCCAGTACTTC | CASSFRRDRRAQETQYF
TRBJ2-3 | . | . | TRBV5-4 | TGTGCCAGCAGCCAGGGGGGCGTGGGGGCAGATACGCAGTATTTT | CASSQGGVGADTQYF
TRBJ2-2 | . | . | TRBV27 | TGTGCCAGCAGTCTAGCTAAACGACCCGGGGAGCTGTTTTTT | CASSLAKRPGELFF
TRBJ2-7 | TRBD2 | once | TRBV13 | TGTGCCAGCAGCACCAACCCGGGACTAGCGGGAGTCGAGCAGTACTTC | CASSTNPGLAGVEQYF
TRBJ1-2 | . | . | TRBV28 | TGTGCCAGCAGATCAGACACCTTTAACTATGGCTACACCTTC | CASRSDTFNYGYTF
TRBJ1-4 | . | . | TRBV4-3 | TGCGCCAGCAGCCAAGTGAGAGCCAGGGAAAAACTGTTTTTT | CASSQVRAREKLFF
TRBJ1-5 | . | . | TRBV19 | TGTGCCAGTAGTTCAGGGCCGACAAGGAGCAATCAGCCCCAGCATTTT | CASSSGPTRSNQPQHF
TRBJ2-7 | . | once | TRBV5-4 | TGTGCCAGCAGCTCCGAGGGACTTGACTACGAGCAGTACTTC | CASSSEGLDYEQYF
TRBJ2-1 | . | . | TRBV18 | TGTGCCAGCTCACTTCAGGACTATGAGCAGTTCTTC | CASSLQDYEQFF
TRBJ2-2 | TRBD1 | . | TRBV10-3 | TGTGCCACGAGGACAGGGGACACCGGGGAGCTGTTTTTT | CATRTGDTGELFF
TRBJ1-3 | . | . | TRBV6-8 | TGTGCCAGCAGTTACGCAGGGCCCGACTCTGGAAACACCATATATTTT | CASSYAGPDSGNTIYF
TRBJ1-4 | . | medium-sized | TRBV25-1 | TGTGCCAGCAGTTCCCGGGGGAGGGTTGCAACTAATGAAAAACTGTTTTTT | CASSSRGRVATNEKLFF
TRBJ2-7 | . | . | TRBV2 | TGTGCCAGCAGGGGCCAGGGGGGAGCCTACGAGCAGTACTTC | CASRGQGGAYEQYF
TRBJ2-7 | . | . | TRBV2 | TGTGCCAGCAGGGCAGACAGCGACGAGCAGTACTTC | CASRADSDEQYF
TRBJ2-7 | TRBD2 | . | TRBV6-6 | TGTGCCAGCAGTTACTCGTTTTCACTAGCGGCCTACGAGCAGTACTTC | CASSYSFSLAAYEQYF
TRBJ1-5 | . | . | TRBV2 | TGTGCCAGCAGTGGGCCAGGGGCCCAGCATTTT | CASSGPGAQHF
TRBJ1-2 | . | . | TRBV19 | TGTGCCAGTATTTCAAAGCTCGCGGGGGGCTTCGGCTACACCTTC | CASISKLAGGFGYTF
TRBJ2-1 | . | once | TRBV7-2 | TGTGCCAGCAGCTTAGCGGCCGTGACCTACAATGAGCAGTTCTTC | CASSLAAVTYNEQFF
TRBJ2-3 | . | once | TRBV18 | TGTGCCAGCTCACCACGGCTAGCCGTCGGCACAGATACGCAGTATTTT | CASSPRLAVGTDTQYF
TRBJ1-3 | TRBD1 | . | TRBV11-3 | TGTGCCAGCAGCTTAGCGGGGACAGAAACCTCTGGAAACACCATATATTTT | CASSLAGTETSGNTIYF